This TCR beta chain was obtained from a study of blood T cell repertoires in COVID-19. Study information: Acute and convalescent COVID-19 samples came from the United States, Italy and Spain. Sources were T cells, B-cell-depleted T cells, or PBMCs; the material itself was cDNA or gDNA.

In the source study's methods: From reference gene primer amplification, estimates of nucleated cell counts were derived. Profiled with immunoSEQ multiplex PCR; TCRdb holds only in-frame clones, not every one. That table furnishes V, J and clone size, whereas the DNA furnished D and trimming. Here the sample spans about 230,000 clones, 65% to 90% being singletons. CDR3 length: 11 amino acids. Germline V gives CDR1 MDHEN, CDR2 SYDVKM. Between the trimmed V and J ends, which lost 8 bases and 2 bases, there was a span of 6 bases. Patients from Seattle were sampled longitudinally, starting during active infection.

The clonotype comes from a man over 45 with COVID-19, enrolled during active disease. The chain carries TRBV28 and TRBJ1-2; unclear D gene. Sequenced: peripheral blood. As DNA, the CDR3 is TGTGCCAGCGGGCCGAACTATGGCTACACCTTC. Protein: CASGPNYGYTF.